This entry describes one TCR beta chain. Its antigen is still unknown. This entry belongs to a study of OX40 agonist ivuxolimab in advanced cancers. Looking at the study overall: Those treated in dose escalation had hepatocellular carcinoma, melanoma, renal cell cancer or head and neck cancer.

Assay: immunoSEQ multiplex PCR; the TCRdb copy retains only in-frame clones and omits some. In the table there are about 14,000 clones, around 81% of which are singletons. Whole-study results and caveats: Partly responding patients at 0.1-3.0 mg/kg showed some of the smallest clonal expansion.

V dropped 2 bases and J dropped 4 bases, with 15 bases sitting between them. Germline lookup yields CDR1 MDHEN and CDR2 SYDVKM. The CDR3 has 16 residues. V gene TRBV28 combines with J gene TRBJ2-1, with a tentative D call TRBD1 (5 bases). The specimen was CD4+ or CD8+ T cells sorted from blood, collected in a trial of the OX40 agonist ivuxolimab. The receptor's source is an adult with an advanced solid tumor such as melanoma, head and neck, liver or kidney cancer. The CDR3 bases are TGTGCCAGCAGTTTACAGGGAACGACCCGTTACAATGAGCAGTTCTTC. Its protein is CASSLQGTTRYNEQFF.